This TCR beta chain emerged from a study of HIV-infected patients and healthy controls. A note on this clonotype: The antigen is unknown.

The CDR3 is made up of 17 amino acids. Trimming cost V 0 bases and J 0 bases, with 13 bases left between them. The germline gives CDR1 LGHNA, CDR2 YSLEER. Whole blood was used without fractionation, so all unsorted peripheral T cells were included. The study, taken as a whole, reports: Size-matched repertoire data failed to replicate the apparent Gini index recovery after therapy in HIV-infected patients.

Around 500 ng RNA was reverse transcribed with alpha and beta constant-region primers. Alpha and beta chain libraries were made separately by chain-specific third strand synthesis with multiplexing indices. TCRdb called the 5' RACE reads again in MiXCR, with one record for every CDR3 protein. The table lists almost 25,000 distinct CDR3 sequences, about 9% of them singletons, with approximately 4.2% in the top ten. Input material: blood. This chain uses TRBV4-3 with TRBJ2-3, with a weak D call TRBD1 (6 bases). This TCR came from an adult in good health. The CDR3 sequence is CASSQDAQGQSTDTQYF. The CDR3 DNA is TGCGCCAGCAGCCAAGACGCACAGGGACAAAGCACAGATACGCAGTATTTT.